The present T cell receptor (beta chain) was sequenced within a study of PD-L1 blockade in urothelial cancer. TCRdb's table, derived via immunoSEQ multiplex PCR, lists solely in-frame clones and lacks some. The sample carries about 130,000 clones, more than 75% recorded once. Trimming removed 3 bases from V and 6 bases from J; junction bases left unmatched: 8. Germline V gene lookup returns CDR1 SGHNT and CDR2 YENEEA. The CDR3 extends over 14 amino acids. Time point described: peripheral blood 6 weeks after treatment start. The TCR originated in a man between 50 and 59 years old with urothelial cancer. The chain is built from TRBV11-3 and TRBJ2-7, with 7 bases matching TRBD2. This specimen consisted of PBMCs, obtained around atezolizumab (anti-PD-L1) treatment. In nucleotides, the CDR3 is TGTGCCAGCAGCTTGGGAGGGGAAGTCGGCGAGCAGTACTTC. Its translation: CASSLGGEVGEQYF.